A single sample gave rise to the 28 T cell receptor beta chains below, sequenced in a study of blood T cell repertoires in COVID-19 (dated by TCRdb to 2018 to 2020). Library preparation employed the immunoSEQ multiplex PCR assay. This is the immuneACCESS table as TCRdb keeps it, with only in-frame sequences that have V and J called. A part of the clones is gone; compared with another copy, unresolved V genes explain less than half, and the rest is unexplained. The sample table records roughly 140,000 clones; about 80% of these occur just once. Of the sample, approximately 1.6% falls within the top ten clones. Sample: PBMCs or T cells enriched from blood (not recorded which). The receptor source for this set is a woman between 18 and 29 years old who had been exposed to COVID-19.

The V call is TRBV7-2, the J call TRBJ1-1, with 7 bases identical to TRBD1. The junction had 14 bases not matched to a gene; V was cut back by 5 bases and J by 11 bases. Germline-derived CDR1 and CDR2 are SGHTA and FQGNSA. This CDR3 is 14 amino acids long. CDR3 residues: CASSVRVDRAEAFF. The CDR3 coding sequence is TGTGCCAGCAGCGTGCGCGTAGACAGGGCGGAGGCTTTCTTT.

V gene TRBV9 combines with J gene TRBJ1-6, with D maybe TRBD1 (6 bases). With 3 bases removed from V and 10 bases from J, the gap between germline ends came to 17 bases. This CDR3 comprises 15 residues. Germline CDR1 SGDLS, CDR2 YYNGEE. For the CDR3, the DNA is TGTGCCAGCAGCGACCTCGATGGGGGCGCATCACCCCTCCACTTT. This sequence encodes CASSDLDGGASPLHF.

The CDR3 bases are TGTGCCAGCAGCCATTACCGGGACAGGATACTTTATGGCTACACCTTC. The encoded protein is CASSHYRDRILYGYTF. This chain links TRBV3-1 (or the pseudogene TRBV3-2) with TRBJ1-2, with TRBD1 identical over 8 bases. This CDR3 is 16 amino acids long. Losses at the gene ends were 3 bases for V and 5 bases for J; bases not matched to a gene: 11. CDR1 and CDR2 (germline): LGHDT, YNNKEL (reference sequence).

The chain links TRBV18 to TRBJ1-1, with D perhaps TRBD1 (5 bases). Trimming removed 4 bases from V and 5 bases from J, with 23 bases in between. This CDR3 is built from 17 residues. CDR1 and CDR2 from the germline V gene are KGHSH and LQKENI. The CDR3 protein is CASSLKAGLLMGTEAFF. CDR3 DNA: TGTGCCAGCTCACTGAAGGCGGGACTCCTCATGGGGACTGAAGCTTTCTTT.

The gene calls are TRBV7-9 and TRBJ2-3; maybe TRBD2 (6 bases). This CDR3 region has 15 residues. With 5 bases removed from V and 0 bases from J, the gap between germline ends came to 12 bases. The germline gives CDR1 SEHNR, CDR2 FQNEAQ (reference sequence). The CDR3 DNA reads as TGTGCCAGCAGCCCTGGGGACTTCAGCACAGATACGCAGTATTTT. Translating it yields CASSPGDFSTDTQYF.

The chain links TRBV11-3 to TRBJ2-1, with 7 bases lining up with TRBD2. Germline CDR1 and CDR2: SGHNT and YENEEA. V trimming: 5 bases; J trimming: 9 bases; junction bases outside the gene matches: 13. This CDR3 region has 15 residues. CDR3 DNA: TGTGCCAGCAGCCCTGCTAGCGGCTTGCTGGGTGAGCAGTTCTTC. It translates to CASSPASGLLGEQFF.

This sequence joins TRBV5-1 and TRBJ2-1, with 10 bases that match TRBD2. After removal of 5 bases from V and 10 bases from J, the junction contained 9 bases not matched to a gene. The CDR3 has 14 amino acids. The germline V gene encodes CDR1 SGHRS and CDR2 YFSETQ. The CDR3, as DNA: TGCGCCAGCAGTTTTCCTCTAGCGGGAGAAGAGCAGTTCTTC. Translating it yields CASSFPLAGEEQFF.

V usage is TRBV2 and J usage is TRBJ2-3, with TRBD2 matching over 9 bases. Germline CDR1 SNHLY, CDR2 FYNNEI. The CDR3 loop spans 16 amino acids. Trimming removed 3 bases from V and 1 base from J; junction bases left unmatched: 5. Here the CDR3 reads CASSEPGLAGTDTQYF. The CDR3 nucleotides are TGTGCCAGCAGTGAGCCGGGACTAGCCGGCACAGATACGCAGTATTTT.

This rearrangement joins TRBV1 to TRBJ1-1. TRBV1 is designated a pseudogene. CDR3 length: 16 amino acids. The CDR3 region is CTSSQGLPEANTEAFF. As DNA, the CDR3 is TGCACCAGCAGCCAAGGTCTGCCCGAGGCGAACACTGAAGCTTTCTTT.

V and J are TRBV11-2 and TRBJ1-1; TRBD1 aligns across 7 bases. The CDR3 consists of 14 residues. Germline CDR1 reads SGHAT; CDR2 reads FQNNGV. Trimming took 5 bases from V and 5 from J; bases not matched to a gene: 8. CDR3 sequence: CASSRQGSMTEAFF. In nucleotides, the CDR3 is TGTGCCAGCAGCCGACAGGGCTCCATGACTGAAGCTTTCTTT.

This clone was picked up one time. The rearrangement joins TRBV4-3 to TRBJ1-4; D is unresolved. V gave up 0 bases and J gave up 5 bases, with 10 bases separating them. The CDR3 totals 15 residues. Germline V gives CDR1 LGHNA, CDR2 YSLEER. The CDR3 bases are TGCGCCAGCAGCCAAGATCGGGGTTCGAATGAAAAACTGTTTTTT. It translates to CASSQDRGSNEKLFF.

This clone has only one observation. This chain uses TRBV19 with TRBJ2-1, with TRBD2 matching 10 bases. V shed 5 bases and J 7 bases; nucleotides not matched to a gene: 8. Germline CDR1 and CDR2: LNHDA and SQIVND (reference sequence). The CDR3 is 15 amino acids. CDR3 protein: CASSRSGRALNEQFF. Written as DNA, the CDR3 is TGTGCCAGTAGTCGAAGCGGGAGGGCCTTGAATGAGCAGTTCTTC.

The chain is built from TRBV29-1 and TRBJ1-1; TRBD1 aligns across 8 bases. Germline assignment: CDR1 SQVTM and CDR2 ANQGSEA. This CDR3 has 14 residues. V lost 7 bases to trimming and J lost 5 bases; unmatched junction nucleotides: 12. CDR3 in DNA: TGCAGCGCCTGGGGTACAGGGGGAGAGACTGAAGCTTTCTTT. The encoded protein is CSAWGTGGETEAFF.

This rearrangement joins TRBV28 to TRBJ1-2; tentative D call: TRBD1 (6 bases). CDR1 is MDHEN and CDR2 is SYDVKM in the germline V gene. The CDR3 length is 13 residues. V shed 5 bases and J shed 8 bases, with 15 bases lying between them. The CDR3 protein is CASSPQGQRGYTF. The CDR3 DNA is TGTGCCAGCAGTCCCCAGGGGCAACGGGGCTACACCTTC.

This chain joins TRBV5-8 and TRBJ2-2, with D perhaps matching TRBD2 (6 bases). With 2 bases removed from V and 5 bases from J, the gap between germline ends came to 16 bases. In germline, CDR1 is SGHTS, CDR2 YDEGEE. The CDR3 is 16 residues long. The CDR3 sequence is CASSLRRGKGTGELFF. CDR3 DNA sequence: TGTGCCAGCAGCTTAAGGCGCGGGAAGGGGACCGGGGAGCTGTTTTTT.

The chain joins TRBV29-1 to TRBJ1-4; possibly TRBD1 for D (5 bases). V was trimmed by 6 bases and J by 13 bases, leaving 24 bases between them. Germline loops: CDR1 SQVTM, CDR2 ANQGSEA. This CDR3 is 14 amino acids long. The chain's CDR3 is CSVATGPAKEGLFF. CDR3 DNA sequence: TGCAGCGTCGCTACGGGACCCGCGAAGGAGGGACTGTTTTTT.

V and J are TRBV7-9 and TRBJ2-1; TRBD2 might be the D (7 bases). The V and J ends lost 5 bases and 5 bases respectively, with 22 bases between them. CDR1 SEHNR and CDR2 FQNEAQ come from the germline V gene (reference sequence). The length of the CDR3 is 17 residues. CDR3 coding DNA: TGTGCCAGCAGCATCCGAGGGGGGGCAGGACTGAACAATGAGCAGTTCTTC. It codes for CASSIRGGAGLNNEQFF. Full variable domain (missing parts from reference TRBV7-9 and TRBJ2-1): DTGVSQNPRHKITKRGQNVTFRCDPISEHNRLYWYRQTLGQGPEFLTYFQNEAQLEKSRLLSDRFSAERPKGSFSTLEIQRTEQGDSAMYLCASSIRGGAGLNNEQFFGPGTRLTVL.

The chain has TRBV3-1 (or the pseudogene TRBV3-2) and TRBJ2-5; 13 positions agree with TRBD2. V lost 4 bases to trimming and J lost 6 bases; unmatched junction nucleotides: 8. The CDR3 extends over 16 amino acids. Germline values: CDR1 LGHDT, CDR2 YNNKEL (reference sequence). The CDR3 loop reads CASSPWGGLAGKTQYF. CDR3 sequence (DNA): TGTGCCAGCAGCCCTTGGGGGGGACTAGCGGGAAAGACCCAGTACTTC.

This chain links TRBV18 with TRBJ1-5; 7 nucleotides line up with TRBD1. J was trimmed by 2 bases and V by 2 bases; bases with no gene match: 3. Germline CDR1 KGHSH, CDR2 LQKENI. This CDR3 has 15 residues. The CDR3 region has the DNA TGTGCCAGCTCACCAGGGCAGGGGGGCAATCAGCCCCAGCATTTT. It encodes CASSPGQGGNQPQHF. The whole variable domain, remainder taken from reference TRBV18 and TRBJ1-5, is NAGVMQNPRHLVRRRGQEARLRCSPMKGHSHVYWYRQLPEEGLKFMVYLQKENIIDESGMPKERFSAEFPKEGPSILRIQQVVRGDSAAYFCASSPGQGGNQPQHFGDGTRLSIL.

J is TRBJ1-2 and V is TRBV5-1; 10 nucleotides align to TRBD1. This CDR3 is built from 13 residues. J was trimmed by 6 bases and V by 4 bases; bases with no gene match: 3. The germline gives CDR1 SGHRS, CDR2 YFSETQ. In DNA form, the CDR3 reads TGCGCCAGCAGCGTGGGACAGGGGAATGGCTACACCTTC. Translated: CASSVGQGNGYTF.

This clone has only one observation. The chain combines TRBV7-8 with TRBJ2-1, with D maybe TRBD2 (6 bases). Germline V lookup: CDR1 SGHVS, CDR2 FQNEAQ. The CDR3 contains 16 residues. V lost 5 bases and J lost 0, with 14 bases in between. The CDR3 protein is CASSPQRASSYNEQFF. The CDR3 coding sequence is TGTGCCAGCAGCCCACAGCGGGCGAGCTCCTACAATGAGCAGTTCTTC.

The sample holds a few counts of this clone. The chain links TRBV7-6 to TRBJ1-4; 8 nucleotides match TRBD1. From germline, CDR1 is SGHVS and CDR2 FNYEAQ. This CDR3 spans 15 amino acids. V lost 5 bases to trimming and J lost 8 bases; unmatched junction nucleotides: 10. DNA of the CDR3: TGTGCCAGCAGCATCGACAGGGGCTTCGGGGAAAAACTGTTTTTT. Encoded protein: CASSIDRGFGEKLFF.

This clone has only a few counts. DNA of the CDR3: TGTGCCAGCAGTGTTTTTAGCGGGAGCACAGATACGCAGTATTTT. It encodes CASSVFSGSTDTQYF. V usage is TRBV6-4 and J usage is TRBJ2-3, with TRBD2 matching over 7 bases. The V gene's germline CDR1 is MRHNA and CDR2 SNTAGT. The CDR3 length is 15 residues. J was trimmed by 0 bases and V by 4 bases; bases with no gene match: 4.

CDR3 amino acids: CASSSGWPAYEQYF. The CDR3 bases are TGTGCCAGCAGTTCGGGATGGCCAGCCTACGAGCAGTACTTC. This rearrangement joins TRBV27 to TRBJ2-7; a possible D gene is TRBD2 (5 bases). This CDR3 contains 14 residues. The V gene's germline CDR1 is MNHEY and CDR2 SMNVEV (reference sequence). V was shortened by 4 bases and J by 2 bases, with 12 bases between the two germline ends.

The rearrangement links TRBV4-2 to TRBJ2-7; tentatively, D is TRBD2 (5 bases). V gave up 0 bases and J gave up 3 bases, with 12 bases separating them. The CDR3 has 15 residues. Germline lookup yields CDR1 LGHNA and CDR2 YNFKEQ. DNA for the CDR3: TGTGCCAGCAGCCAAGAGACGCGGGTACTCTACGAGCAGTACTTC. Translating gives CASSQETRVLYEQYF.

V gene TRBV6-6 combines with J gene TRBJ2-1; D call uncertain. The germline gives CDR1 MNHNY, CDR2 SVGAGI (reference sequence). V was cut by 6 bases and J by 8 bases, with 11 bases left in between. This CDR3 is built from 12 residues. The CDR3 bases are TGTGCCAGCAGCCTCTACCGTGATGAGCAGTTCTTC. Protein product: CASSLYRDEQFF.

The CDR3 loop is CASSPRTGGYEQYF. CDR3 in DNA: TGTGCCAGCAGTCCTCGGACAGGGGGTTACGAGCAGTACTTC. The V and J genes are TRBV27 and TRBJ2-7; TRBD1 agrees at 10 bases. Per the germline V gene, CDR1 is MNHEY and CDR2 is SMNVEV (reference sequence). This CDR3 is built from 14 residues. Trimming removed 5 bases from V and 4 bases from J; junction bases left unmatched: 5.

V is TRBV2 and J is TRBJ1-5, with TRBD1 as a possible D gene (6 bases). V was trimmed by 6 bases and J by 3 bases, leaving 12 bases between them. The germline V gene encodes CDR1 SNHLY and CDR2 FYNNEI. The CDR3 spans 14 residues. CDR3 region: CASSPDRNNQPQHF. The CDR3 coding sequence is TGTGCCAGCAGCCCCGACAGGAACAATCAGCCCCAGCATTTT.